These 25 T cell receptor beta chains came from one sample sequenced in a study of blood T cell repertoires in COVID-19. Assay: immunoSEQ multiplex PCR; the TCRdb copy retains only in-frame clones and omits some. The repertoire holds 150,000 to 250,000 clones, with 80% to 85% as singletons. Sequenced material: PBMCs or T cells enriched from blood (not recorded which). These receptors were obtained from a man aged 35 to 55 who had recovered from COVID-19.

The V call is TRBV7-6, the J call TRBJ2-3; D possibly corresponds to TRBD1 (6 bases). The germline V gene encodes CDR1 SGHVS and CDR2 FNYEAQ. CDR3 length: 16 amino acids. V gave up 1 base and J gave up 0 bases, with 11 bases separating them. The CDR3 nucleotides read TGTGCCAGCAGCTTAGGACAGGCCCTCAGCACAGATACGCAGTATTTT. This translates into CASSLGQALSTDTQYF.

The gene calls are TRBV6-2 or TRBV6-3 and TRBJ2-7, with D possibly matching TRBD2 (5 bases). V lost 0 bases and J lost 0, with 15 bases in between. CDR3 length: 17 amino acids. Germline V gene sequence: CDR1 MNHEY, CDR2 SVGEGT. The CDR3: CASSYSHRDPFSYEQYF. The DNA of the CDR3 is TGTGCCAGCAGTTACTCGCACCGGGATCCTTTCTCCTACGAGCAGTACTTC.

This rearrangement joins TRBV2 to TRBJ2-7; 9 bases are shared with TRBD2. The CDR3 is 16 amino acids. The germline CDR1 and CDR2 sequences are SNHLY and FYNNEI. V lost 7 bases to trimming and J lost 3 bases; unmatched junction nucleotides: 13. The CDR3 protein is CASNRFPGLAVYEQYF. The DNA for the CDR3 is TGTGCCAGCAATCGTTTTCCGGGACTAGCAGTCTACGAGCAGTACTTC. Filled out from reference TRBV2 and TRBJ2-7, the complete variable domain reads EPEVTQTPSHQVTQMGQEVILRCVPISNHLYFYWYRQILGQKVEFLVSFYNNEISEKSEIFDDQFSVERPDGSNFTLKIRSTKLEDSAMYFCASNRFPGLAVYEQYFGPGTRLTVT.

J is TRBJ1-4 and V is TRBV5-1, with a weak D call TRBD1 (6 bases). CDR1 is SGHRS, CDR2 YFSETQ, per germline. Trimming removed 1 base from V and 7 bases from J, with 14 bases in between. This CDR3 comprises 15 residues. Written as DNA, the CDR3 is TGCGCCAGCAGCTTGTCAGGGACAATGGGTGAAAAACTGTTTTTT. Its protein product is CASSLSGTMGEKLFF.

About this clone: Other DNA sequences in the same sample also yield this CDR3. The chain is built from TRBV5-1 and TRBJ1-4; 8 bases are a match to TRBD1. CDR3 size: 14 residues. The ends lost 0 bases at V and 8 bases at J; junction bases unmatched: 3. Germline CDR1 SGHRS, CDR2 YFSETQ. CDR3 in amino acids: CASSLGTGNEKLFF. The DNA of the CDR3 is TGCGCCAGCAGCTTGGGGACAGGGAACGAAAAACTGTTTTTT.

This clone was found once. The chain has TRBV15 and TRBJ2-1, with 9 bases identical to TRBD1. V dropped 3 bases and J dropped 2; count of bases not matched to a gene: 5. This CDR3 has 16 residues. In germline, CDR1 is LNHNV, CDR2 YYDKDF (reference sequence). Written as DNA, the CDR3 is TGTGCCACCAGCAGTTACCGGGACAGGGCCTACAATGAGCAGTTCTTC. This codes for CATSSYRDRAYNEQFF.

The chain couples TRBV28 to TRBJ1-1, with D possibly TRBD1 on 5 matching bases. Trimming left V 2 bases short and J 2 bases short, with 15 bases between. The germline V gene has CDR1 MDHEN and CDR2 SYDVKM. This CDR3 is 16 amino acids long. The CDR3 region has the DNA TGTGCCAGCAGTTTACGGTTAGGAAGGGGTAACACTGAAGCTTTCTTT. Its protein product is CASSLRLGRGNTEAFF.

The rearrangement joins TRBV19 to TRBJ1-1; D remains unclear. The ends were cut back, 3 bases at V and 7 bases at J, with 15 bases in the middle. This CDR3 has 14 residues. CDR1 and CDR2 from the germline V gene are LNHDA and SQIVND (reference sequence). The CDR3 protein is CASSISRPSVEAFF. CDR3 DNA sequence: TGTGCCAGTAGTATCTCCAGGCCCTCCGTTGAAGCTTTCTTT.

The chain employs TRBV11-2 and TRBJ2-7; D unclear. The germline V gene encodes CDR1 SGHAT and CDR2 FQNNGV. The V end lost 3 bases, the J end lost 3 bases, and 6 bases lay between the germline ends. CDR3 length equals 12 residues. DNA for the CDR3: TGTGCCAGCAGCTTGAATAGCTACGAGCAGTACTTC. Translated, it gives CASSLNSYEQYF. The entire variable domain, with the rest obtained from reference TRBV11-2 and TRBJ2-7, is as follows: EAGVAQSPRYKIIEKRQSVAFWCNPISGHATLYWYQQILGQGPKLLIQFQNNGVVDDSQLPKDRFSAERLKGVDSTLKIQPAKLEDSAVYLCASSLNSYEQYFGPGTRLTVT.

The V and J genes are TRBV5-1 and TRBJ1-2, with a possible D match to TRBD1 (5 bases). Trimming removed 7 bases from V and 7 bases from J, with 17 bases in between. Germline-derived CDR1 and CDR2 are SGHRS and YFSETQ. The CDR3 extends over 13 amino acids. CDR3 DNA sequence: TGCGCCAGCCGCCCGGGAGGGGCCAGTGGCTACACCTTC. It specifies CASRPGGASGYTF. The full variable domain, in which reference TRBV5-1 and TRBJ1-2 provide the parts outside the CDR3, is KAGVTQTPRYLIKTRGQQVTLSCSPISGHRSVSWYQQTPGQGLQFLFEYFSETQRNKGNFPGRFSGRQFSNSRSEMNVSTLELGDSALYLCASRPGGASGYTFGSGTRLTVV.

This clone occurred a few times. At the DNA level, this CDR3 is encoded by other sequences in the same sample as well. Here the CDR3 DNA reads TGTGCCTGGAGTCCGGGGGACAATCAGCCCCAGCATTTT. This sequence encodes CAWSPGDNQPQHF. The V gene is TRBV30, the J gene TRBJ1-5; D is possibly TRBD1 (5 bases). The V gene lost 2 bases and the J gene lost 3 bases, with 8 bases spanning the gap. Germline values: CDR1 GTSNPN, CDR2 SVGIG (reference sequence). The CDR3 consists of 13 residues.

The genes are TRBV27 and TRBJ1-6, with 9 bases identical to TRBD1. V lost 6 bases to trimming and J lost 9 bases; unmatched junction nucleotides: 9. Per the germline V gene, CDR1 is MNHEY and CDR2 is SMNVEV (reference sequence). This CDR3 is built from 15 residues. The CDR3 protein is CASSQDRGGISPLHF. As DNA, the CDR3 is TGTGCCAGCAGCCAAGACAGGGGGGGGATTTCACCCCTCCACTTT.

The rearrangement uses TRBV5-1 and TRBJ2-7; D unresolved. Germline V gene lookup returns CDR1 SGHRS and CDR2 YFSETQ. The CDR3 is made up of 14 amino acids. V gave up 2 bases and J gave up 3 bases, with 12 bases separating them. This chain's CDR3 is CASSLERSNYEQYF. The DNA of the CDR3 is TGCGCCAGCAGCTTAGAACGGTCGAACTACGAGCAGTACTTC.

V and J are TRBV7-3 and TRBJ1-1, with D unresolved. Germline V gene data show CDR1 as SGHTA and CDR2 as FQGTGA. Trimming pared 4 bases from V and 6 bases from J, leaving 12 bases between. The CDR3 loop spans 13 amino acids. The CDR3 region is CASSSVVGAEAFF. The DNA of the CDR3 is TGTGCCAGCAGCTCCGTCGTGGGCGCTGAAGCTTTCTTT.

The chain joins TRBV2 to TRBJ1-5, with TRBD1 identical over 9 bases. The J segment lost 0 bases and the V segment lost 5 bases, leaving 8 bases of the junction unmatched. The CDR3 sequence is 17 residues long. In germline, CDR1 is SNHLY, CDR2 FYNNEI. This CDR3 is CASSSPGQGLSNQPQHF. The DNA for the CDR3 is TGTGCCAGCAGTTCACCGGGACAGGGTCTTAGCAATCAGCCCCAGCATTTT. The whole variable domain, remainder taken from reference TRBV2 and TRBJ1-5, is EPEVTQTPSHQVTQMGQEVILRCVPISNHLYFYWYRQILGQKVEFLVSFYNNEISEKSEIFDDQFSVERPDGSNFTLKIRSTKLEDSAMYFCASSSPGQGLSNQPQHFGDGTRLSIL.

The gene calls are TRBV19 and TRBJ1-1; D may be TRBD1 (5 bases). Germline CDR1 reads LNHDA; CDR2 reads SQIVND (reference sequence). V gave up 10 bases and J gave up 4 bases, with 22 bases separating them. This CDR3 region has 15 residues. This CDR3 is CATHLLQGGFTEAFF. The CDR3, as DNA: TGTGCCACTCACCTCTTGCAGGGAGGATTCACTGAAGCTTTCTTT. Looking up the rest from reference TRBV19 and TRBJ1-1 gives the full variable domain: DGGITQSPKYLFRKEGQNVTLSCEQNLNHDAMYWYRQDPGQGLRLIYYSQIVNDFQKGDIAEGYSVSREKKESFPLTVTSAQKNPTAFYLCATHLLQGGFTEAFFGQGTRLTVV.

The chain employs TRBV18 and TRBJ1-1; D might be TRBD1 (6 bases). This CDR3 comprises 15 residues. Trimming removed 3 bases from V and 0 bases from J, with 11 bases in between. Germline CDR1 and CDR2: KGHSH and LQKENI. The CDR3 DNA reads as TGTGCCAGCTCACCGGCGACAGGTTTGAACACTGAAGCTTTCTTT. Amino acid sequence: CASSPATGLNTEAFF. Full variable domain (remainder filled in from reference TRBV18 and TRBJ1-1): NAGVMQNPRHLVRRRGQEARLRCSPMKGHSHVYWYRQLPEEGLKFMVYLQKENIIDESGMPKERFSAEFPKEGPSILRIQQVVRGDSAAYFCASSPATGLNTEAFFGQGTRLTVV.

V usage is TRBV5-1 and J usage is TRBJ1-1, with no clear D. Germline CDR1 is SGHRS and CDR2 is YFSETQ. The CDR3 is 14 amino acids. The V gene lost 3 bases and the J gene lost 0 bases, with 9 bases spanning the gap. The CDR3 nucleotides read TGCGCCAGCAGCTCGGGTAACATGAACACTGAAGCTTTCTTT. Protein product: CASSSGNMNTEAFF.

The rearrangement links TRBV5-4 to TRBJ1-2, with no clear D. The V gene lost 4 bases and the J gene lost 5 bases, with 9 bases spanning the gap. The germline CDR1 and CDR2 sequences are SGHNT and YYREEE (reference sequence). The CDR3 covers 12 residues. The CDR3 DNA reads TGTGCCAGCAGCCTACGGAGTTATGGCTACACCTTC. It specifies CASSLRSYGYTF.

V is TRBV27 and J is TRBJ2-1, with 9 bases identical to TRBD1. The CDR3 length is 15 residues. Unmatched junction bases numbered 3, after V lost 5 bases and J lost 1 base. Germline CDR1 reads MNHEY; CDR2 reads SMNVEV (reference sequence). DNA of the CDR3: TGTGCCAGCAGTCCGACAGGGGGGTCCTACAATGAGCAGTTCTTC. Protein sequence: CASSPTGGSYNEQFF.

This rearrangement joins TRBV6-5 to TRBJ1-2, with 10 positions matching TRBD1. The CDR3 consists of 14 residues. V was pared by 7 bases and J by 2 bases, with 4 bases of the junction left unmatched. Germline loops: CDR1 MNHEY, CDR2 SVGAGI. The CDR3, as DNA: TGTGCCAGCATCCGGGACAGGGGCAACTATGGCTACACCTTC. Residues: CASIRDRGNYGYTF.

V is TRBV11-2 and J is TRBJ2-1, with TRBD2 matching over 8 bases. The germline gives CDR1 SGHAT, CDR2 FQNNGV. Unmatched junction bases numbered 9, after V lost 1 base and J lost 7 bases. The CDR3 extends over 16 amino acids. The CDR3 DNA is TGTGCCAGCAGCTTAGGAGCGGGGGCGGTACCAAATGAGCAGTTCTTC. This sequence encodes CASSLGAGAVPNEQFF.

This chain connects TRBV9 to TRBJ2-2; no firm D call. V lost 0 bases, J lost 6 bases, and 9 bases lay in between. This CDR3 spans 14 amino acids. Germline values: CDR1 SGDLS, CDR2 YYNGEE. The CDR3 coding sequence is TGTGCCAGCAGCGTAGACCCGTCGGCCGGGGAGCTGTTTTTT. Translation gives CASSVDPSAGELFF.

The rearrangement joins TRBV5-1 to TRBJ2-6; D gene unclear. The CDR3 is 17 amino acids. The germline V gene has CDR1 SGHRS and CDR2 YFSETQ. The ends were cut back, 1 base at V and 0 bases at J, with 11 bases in the middle. CDR3 amino acids: CASSLSTGSSGANVLTF. The CDR3 bases are TGCGCCAGCAGCTTGTCCACCGGTAGCTCTGGGGCCAACGTCCTGACTTTC.

The chain links TRBV5-1 to TRBJ1-1; D might be TRBD1 (5 bases). Deletions cut 0 bases from V and 4 bases from J, with 7 bases between. This CDR3 is 13 amino acids long. CDR1 SGHRS and CDR2 YFSETQ come from the germline V gene. CDR3 region: CASSLEGPTEAFF. DNA of the CDR3: TGCGCCAGCAGCTTGGAGGGGCCCACTGAAGCTTTCTTT.